A selection of T cell receptor beta chains follows, all from one sample in a study of T cells after yellow fever vaccination. TCRdb re-derived calls from the 5' RACE reads in MiXCR, one entry per CDR3 protein. The sample holds 450,000 to 550,000 distinct CDR3 sequences; less than 25% are singletons and the top ten take around 17%. Source: PBMCs, taken approximately 22 days after the first yellow fever vaccination. Every receptor here comes from a man between 18 and 29 years old who received the YFV17D yellow fever vaccine. The CDR3 runs from the conserved cysteine through the conserved F or W. Fields, in order: clone size, CDR3 length, V gene, J gene, D gene, CDR3 DNA, CDR3 protein. The D gene is left open where the match is weak. Clone size, where shown, is once, few, many, or a class for clones that have expanded.

size: few; length: 13; V: TRBV30; J: TRBJ2-4; D: -; DNA: TGTGCCTGGAGTAAGGGGGCCAAAAACATTCAGTACTTC; CDR3: CAWSKGAKNIQYF
size: -; length: 14; V: TRBV5-1; J: TRBJ1-4; D: -; DNA: TGCGCCAGCAGCTTGCTACAGTCTAATGAAAAACTGTTTTTT; CDR3: CASSLLQSNEKLFF
size: -; length: 14; V: TRBV6-1; J: TRBJ2-3; D: TRBD1; DNA: TGTGCCAGCGGGTGGACAGGGGGGGCAGATACGCAGTATTTT; CDR3: CASGWTGGADTQYF
size: few; length: 15; V: TRBV5-1; J: TRBJ2-2; D: -; DNA: TGCGCCAGCAGCAGAACGTACGATGACACCGGGGAGCTGTTTTTT; CDR3: CASSRTYDDTGELFF
size: once; length: 17; V: TRBV6-2/TRBV6-3; J: TRBJ2-6; D: TRBD2; DNA: TGTGCCACTGCAATAGCGGGGGGGTTGTCTGGGGCCAACGTCCTGACTTTC; CDR3: CATAIAGGLSGANVLTF
size: few; length: 15; V: TRBV5-1; J: TRBJ2-7; D: -; DNA: TGCGCCAGCAGCCCCTTCTTGGGGTGGGGGGACGAGCAGTACTTC; CDR3: CASSPFLGWGDEQYF
size: -; length: 11; V: TRBV12-3/TRBV12-4; J: TRBJ1-6; D: -; DNA: TGTGCCAGCACCTCCGGGTCACCCCTCCACTTT; CDR3: CASTSGSPLHF
size: -; length: 17; V: TRBV20-1; J: TRBJ2-3; D: TRBD2; DNA: TGCAGTGCAACCTGGGCGGGGGGGACCTCTAGCACAGATACGCAGTATTTT; CDR3: CSATWAGGTSSTDTQYF
size: -; length: 16; V: TRBV28; J: TRBJ2-5; D: TRBD2; DNA: TGTGCCAGCAGTTTGGGCGGCGGGGGGGCCCAAGAGACCCAGTACTTC; CDR3: CASSLGGGGAQETQYF
size: few; length: 12; V: TRBV12-3/TRBV12-4; J: TRBJ1-1; D: -; DNA: TGTGCCAGCAGCATTAGACAGTTCGCAGCTTTCTTT; CDR3: CASSIRQFAAFF
size: -; length: 16; V: TRBV7-9; J: TRBJ1-3; D: -; DNA: TGTGCCAGCGTTTCGTTCAGGACGGTCTCTGGAAACACCATATATTTT; CDR3: CASVSFRTVSGNTIYF
size: once; length: 15; V: TRBV7-2; J: TRBJ1-6; D: TRBD1; DNA: TGTGCCAGCAGCTTAGGCAGGGGGCAACGTTCACCCCTCCACTTT; CDR3: CASSLGRGQRSPLHF
size: few; length: 12; V: TRBV29-1; J: TRBJ1-1; D: -; DNA: TGCAGCGTTGACGTGAGGAACACTGAAGCTTTCTTT; CDR3: CSVDVRNTEAFF
size: -; length: 12; V: TRBV6-2/TRBV6-3; J: TRBJ2-1; D: -; DNA: TGTGCCAGCAGTTACACCCTGCATGAGCAGTTCTTC; CDR3: CASSYTLHEQFF
size: few; length: 12; V: TRBV6-1; J: TRBJ2-7; D: TRBD2; DNA: TGTGCCACCGCGGGAGCCTCCTACGAGCAGTACTTC; CDR3: CATAGASYEQYF
size: few; length: 15; V: TRBV7-9; J: TRBJ2-1; D: TRBD2; DNA: TGTGCCAGCAGCGGCCTCAGCGGGGGTGACAATGAGCAGTTCTTC; CDR3: CASSGLSGGDNEQFF
size: -; length: 15; V: TRBV7-9; J: TRBJ1-6; D: TRBD1; DNA: TGTGCCAGCAGCTACGACAGGGAGCGTAATTCACCCCTCCACTTT; CDR3: CASSYDRERNSPLHF
size: many; length: 12; V: TRBV5-1; J: TRBJ2-3; D: -; DNA: TGCGCCAGCAGCTCCAACTTGGATACGCAGTATTTT; CDR3: CASSSNLDTQYF
size: -; length: 15; V: TRBV4-3; J: TRBJ1-4; D: -; DNA: TGCGCCAGCAGCCAAGATGAGGAACTCGTTGAAAAACTGTTTTTT; CDR3: CASSQDEELVEKLFF
size: many; length: 17; V: TRBV7-2; J: TRBJ2-1; D: -; DNA: TGTGCCAGCAGTCGTACAGGGTCCTCTGGCTCCTACAATGAGCAGTTCTTC; CDR3: CASSRTGSSGSYNEQFF
size: few; length: 13; V: TRBV20-1; J: TRBJ1-5; D: -; DNA: TGCAGTGCTCGAACCGGGTCGAATCAGCCCCAGCATTTT; CDR3: CSARTGSNQPQHF
size: -; length: 17; V: TRBV7-8; J: TRBJ1-5; D: -; DNA: TGTGCCAGCAGCCTGGAGGAGGTGGAGAATAGCAATCAGCCCCAGCATTTT; CDR3: CASSLEEVENSNQPQHF
size: -; length: 16; V: TRBV6-2/TRBV6-3; J: TRBJ2-1; D: TRBD1; DNA: TGTGCCAGCAGTTACCGGACAGGGGGGGCGTCTTATGAGCAGTTCTTC; CDR3: CASSYRTGGASYEQFF
size: -; length: 14; V: TRBV5-1; J: TRBJ1-5; D: -; DNA: TGCGCCAGCAGCTTGGCCAGTGGTGGACTGCCCCAGCATTTT; CDR3: CASSLASGGLPQHF
size: many; length: 13; V: TRBV12-3/TRBV12-4; J: TRBJ2-2; D: -; DNA: TGTGCCAGCAGCCTTCTGGGTCACGGGGAGCTGTTTTTT; CDR3: CASSLLGHGELFF
size: -; length: 13; V: TRBV27; J: TRBJ2-5; D: TRBD1; DNA: TGTGCCAGCAGCCGGACAGGGGGAGAGACCCAGTACTTC; CDR3: CASSRTGGETQYF